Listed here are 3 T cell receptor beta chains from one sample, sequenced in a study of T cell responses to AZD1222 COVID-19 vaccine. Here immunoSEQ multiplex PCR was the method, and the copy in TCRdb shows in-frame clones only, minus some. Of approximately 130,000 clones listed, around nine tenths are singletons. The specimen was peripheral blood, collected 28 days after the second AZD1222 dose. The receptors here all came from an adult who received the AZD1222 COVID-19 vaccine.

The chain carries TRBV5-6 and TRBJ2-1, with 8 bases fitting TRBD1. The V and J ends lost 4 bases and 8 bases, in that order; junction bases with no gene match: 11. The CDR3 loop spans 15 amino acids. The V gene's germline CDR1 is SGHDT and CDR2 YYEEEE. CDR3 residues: CASSLLRQGLDEQFF. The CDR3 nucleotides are TGTGCCAGCAGCCTGCTGAGACAGGGGCTGGATGAGCAGTTCTTC.

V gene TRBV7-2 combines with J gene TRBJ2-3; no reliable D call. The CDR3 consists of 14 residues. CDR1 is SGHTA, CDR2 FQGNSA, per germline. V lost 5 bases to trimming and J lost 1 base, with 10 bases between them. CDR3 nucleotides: TGTGCCAGCAGCCCCACTACCCGCACAGATACGCAGTATTTT. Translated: CASSPTTRTDTQYF.

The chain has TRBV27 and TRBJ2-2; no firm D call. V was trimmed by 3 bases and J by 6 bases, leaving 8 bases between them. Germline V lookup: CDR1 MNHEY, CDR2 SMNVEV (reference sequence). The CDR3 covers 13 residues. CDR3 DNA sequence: TGTGCCAGCAGTTTTTCGGGCGCCGGGGAGCTGTTTTTT. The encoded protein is CASSFSGAGELFF.